This TCR beta chain was recovered during a study of blood T cell repertoires in COVID-19. Study background: Acute-phase and convalescent COVID-19 samples originated in the United States, Italy and Spain. From T cells, B-cell-depleted T cells, or PBMCs came the material, which was cDNA or gDNA.

Source study methods: Reference gene primers were amplified, and this amplification served to estimate nucleated cell counts. Assay: immunoSEQ multiplex PCR; the TCRdb copy retains only in-frame clones and omits some. V and J calls and clone size are copied from that table; D and trimming were computed from the DNA. The table includes about 190,000 clones, 70% to 90% detected once. Germline-derived CDR1 and CDR2 are MNHEY and SMNVEV (reference sequence). V was clipped by 2 bases and J by 2 bases, with 10 bases between them. The CDR3 runs 14 residues. The sequence came from a woman younger than 45 with active or convalescent COVID-19. This chain joins TRBV27 and TRBJ2-7; D is ambiguous. Material: peripheral blood. CDR3 region: CASSLTHEAYEQYF. CDR3 bases: TGTGCCAGCAGTTTAACACATGAAGCCTACGAGCAGTACTTC.